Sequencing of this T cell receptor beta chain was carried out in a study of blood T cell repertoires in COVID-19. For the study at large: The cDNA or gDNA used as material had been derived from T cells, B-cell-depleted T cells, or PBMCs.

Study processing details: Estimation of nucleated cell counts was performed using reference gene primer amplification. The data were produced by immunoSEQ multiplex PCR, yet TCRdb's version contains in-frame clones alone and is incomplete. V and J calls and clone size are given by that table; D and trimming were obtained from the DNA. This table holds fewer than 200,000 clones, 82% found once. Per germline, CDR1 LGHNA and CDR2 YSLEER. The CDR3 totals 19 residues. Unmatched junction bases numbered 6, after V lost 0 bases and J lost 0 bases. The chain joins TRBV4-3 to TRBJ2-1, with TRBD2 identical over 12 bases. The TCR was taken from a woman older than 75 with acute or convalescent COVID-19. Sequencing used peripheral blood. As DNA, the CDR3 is TGCGCCAGCAGCCAAGATCTGGGACTAGCGGGCCACTCCTACAATGAGCAGTTCTTC. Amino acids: CASSQDLGLAGHSYNEQFF.